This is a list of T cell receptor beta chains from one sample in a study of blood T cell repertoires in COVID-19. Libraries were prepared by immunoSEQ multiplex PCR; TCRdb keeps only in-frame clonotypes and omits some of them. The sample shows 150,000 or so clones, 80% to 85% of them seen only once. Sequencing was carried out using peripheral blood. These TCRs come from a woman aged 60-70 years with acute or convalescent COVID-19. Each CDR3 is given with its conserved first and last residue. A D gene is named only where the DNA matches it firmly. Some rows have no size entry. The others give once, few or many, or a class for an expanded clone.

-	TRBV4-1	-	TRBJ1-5	CASSPWGLSNQPQHF	TGCGCCAGCAGTCCCTGGGGACTTAGCAATCAGCCCCAGCATTTT
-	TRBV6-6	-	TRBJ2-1	CASSLYNEQFF	TGTGCCAGCAGCCTGTACAATGAGCAGTTCTTC
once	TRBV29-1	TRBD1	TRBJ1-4	CSVEVRDRGAAKLFF	TGCAGCGTTGAAGTCCGAGACAGGGGGGCGGCAAAACTGTTTTTT
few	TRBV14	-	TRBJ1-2	CASSQESGLYTF	TGTGCCAGCAGCCAAGAGTCGGGGTTGTACACCTTC
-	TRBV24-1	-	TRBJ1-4	CATSDPAGPGEKLFF	TGTGCCACCAGTGACCCTGCGGGTCCTGGGGAAAAACTGTTTTTT
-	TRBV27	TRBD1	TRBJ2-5	CASSLQSQGNRETQYF	TGTGCCAGCAGTCTCCAATCACAGGGGAATCGAGAGACCCAGTACTTC
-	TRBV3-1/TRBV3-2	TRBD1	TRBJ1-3	CASSPTGDGNTIYF	TGTGCCAGCAGCCCGACAGGGGATGGAAACACCATATATTTT
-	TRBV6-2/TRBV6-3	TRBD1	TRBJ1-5	CASSRQGEGPQHF	TGTGCCAGCAGTAGACAGGGAGAGGGGCCCCAGCATTTT
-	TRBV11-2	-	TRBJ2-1	CASSLDLRDEQFF	TGTGCCAGCAGCTTAGATTTGCGCGATGAGCAGTTCTTC
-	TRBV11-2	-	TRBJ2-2	CASSREGVGTGELFF	TGTGCCAGCAGCCGCGAAGGGGTTGGCACCGGGGAGCTGTTTTTT
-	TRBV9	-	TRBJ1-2	CASSAGRAYGYTF	TGTGCCAGCAGCGCGGGCAGGGCCTATGGCTACACCTTC
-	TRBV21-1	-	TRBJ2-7	CANSPEENDYEQYF	TGTGCCAACTCCCCCGAGGAGAACGACTACGAGCAGTACTTC
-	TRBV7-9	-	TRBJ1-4	CASSPPGEKLFF	TGTGCCAGCAGCCCACCGGGAGAAAAACTGTTTTTT
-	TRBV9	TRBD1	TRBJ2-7	CASSPGTGEAAEQYF	TGTGCCAGCAGCCCAGGGACAGGGGAAGCTGCCGAGCAGTACTTC
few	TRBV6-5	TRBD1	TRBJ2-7	CASSTGQGGPYF	TGTGCCAGCAGTACGGGACAGGGAGGACCGTACTTC
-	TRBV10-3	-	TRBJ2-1	CAISPRWSYNEQFF	TGTGCCATCAGTCCCAGGTGGTCCTACAATGAGCAGTTCTTC
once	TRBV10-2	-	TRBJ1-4	CASSERGLYEKLFF	TGCGCCAGCAGTGAAAGGGGTCTTTATGAAAAACTGTTTTTT
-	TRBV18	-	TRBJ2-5	CASHTGEAQETQYF	TGTGCCAGCCACACCGGGGAGGCCCAAGAGACCCAGTACTTC
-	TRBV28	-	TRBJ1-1	CASTLPPGWNTEAFF	TGTGCCAGCACCTTACCCCCCGGTTGGAACACTGAAGCTTTCTTT
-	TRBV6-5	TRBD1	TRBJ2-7	CASSNSDRGYEQYF	TGTGCCAGCAGTAACTCGGACAGGGGCTACGAGCAGTACTTC
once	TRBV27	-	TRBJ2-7	CASSSGGPPYEQYF	TGTGCCAGCAGTTCCGGCGGGCCTCCCTACGAGCAGTACTTC
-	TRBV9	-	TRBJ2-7	CASSATGGGYEQYF	TGTGCCAGCAGCGCCACCGGGGGTGGGTACGAGCAGTACTTC
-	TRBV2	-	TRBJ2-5	CASRGLWQETQYF	TGTGCCAGCAGGGGGCTTTGGCAAGAGACCCAGTACTTC
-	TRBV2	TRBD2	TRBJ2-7	CASSDPGGPYEQYF	TGTGCCAGCAGTGACCCGGGGGGGCCCTACGAGCAGTACTTC
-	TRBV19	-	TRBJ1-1	CASSISPNPGTEAFF	TGTGCCAGTAGTATTTCACCCAACCCAGGCACTGAAGCTTTCTTT
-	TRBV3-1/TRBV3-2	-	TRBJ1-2	CASSQDDVGRGPNYGYTF	TGTGCCAGCAGCCAAGATGACGTGGGCCGCGGGCCTAACTATGGCTACACCTTC
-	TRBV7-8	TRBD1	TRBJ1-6	CASSLAVTGNSPLHF	TGTGCCAGCAGCTTAGCAGTGACAGGGAATTCACCCCTCCACTTT
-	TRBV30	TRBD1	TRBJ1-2	CAWNPGLQGGYTF	TGTGCCTGGAATCCGGGGTTACAGGGGGGCTACACCTTC
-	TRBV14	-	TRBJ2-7	CASSQTGYEQYF	TGTGCCAGCAGCCAGACAGGCTACGAGCAGTACTTC
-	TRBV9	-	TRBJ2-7	CASSVEGGSYEQYF	TGTGCCAGCAGCGTAGAGGGAGGATCCTACGAGCAGTACTTC
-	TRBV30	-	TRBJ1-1	CAWSSQGGTEAFF	TGTGCCTGGAGTTCACAGGGTGGAACTGAAGCTTTCTTT
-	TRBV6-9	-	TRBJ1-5	CASSYTGQGNQPQHF	TGTGCCAGCAGCTATACAGGGCAAGGCAATCAGCCCCAGCATTTT
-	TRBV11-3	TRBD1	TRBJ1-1	CASSPTLGTGRYEAFF	TGTGCCAGCAGCCCTACCCTGGGGACAGGGAGATACGAAGCTTTCTTT
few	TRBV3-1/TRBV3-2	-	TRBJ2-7	CASQNRGGSYEQYF	TGTGCCAGCCAGAACAGGGGGGGCTCCTACGAGCAGTACTTC
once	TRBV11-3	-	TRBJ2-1	CASSPPGMNEQFF	TGTGCCAGCAGCCCTCCGGGGATGAATGAGCAGTTCTTC
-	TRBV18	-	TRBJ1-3	CASSPEGSSLRGNTIYF	TGTGCCAGCTCACCGGAGGGGTCCTCTCTGCGCGGAAACACCATATATTTT
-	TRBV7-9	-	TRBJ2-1	CASTPSPSAINEQFF	TGTGCCAGCACCCCTAGTCCGAGCGCCATCAATGAGCAGTTCTTC
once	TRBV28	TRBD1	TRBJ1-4	CASSSGQGREKLFF	TGTGCCAGCTCCTCAGGACAGGGACGTGAAAAACTGTTTTTT
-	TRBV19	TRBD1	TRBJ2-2	CASTATGVRTGELFF	TGTGCCAGTACCGCGACAGGGGTAAGGACCGGGGAGCTGTTTTTT
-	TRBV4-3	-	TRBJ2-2	CASSQELASTGELFF	TGCGCCAGCAGCCAAGAACTCGCGAGCACCGGGGAGCTGTTTTTT
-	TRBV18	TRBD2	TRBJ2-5	CASSPGLAGQETQYF	TGTGCCAGCTCACCGGGACTAGCGGGCCAAGAGACCCAGTACTTC
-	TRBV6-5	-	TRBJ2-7	CASSPTRSYEQYF	TGTGCCAGCAGTCCGACTAGGAGTTACGAGCAGTACTTC
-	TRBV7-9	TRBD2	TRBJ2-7	CASSPKAGGSYEQYF	TGTGCCAGCAGCCCGAAAGCGGGAGGCTCCTACGAGCAGTACTTC
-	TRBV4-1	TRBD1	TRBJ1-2	CASSQAGGTGEYGYTF	TGCGCCAGCAGCCAAGCCGGAGGGACAGGGGAATATGGCTACACCTTC
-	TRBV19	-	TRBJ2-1	CATTQTGLSYNEQFF	TGTGCCACCACACAGACGGGACTTTCCTACAATGAGCAGTTCTTC
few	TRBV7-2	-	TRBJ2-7	CASSLALNPGNPYEQYF	TGTGCCAGCAGCTTAGCGCTAAATCCGGGAAATCCCTACGAGCAGTACTTC
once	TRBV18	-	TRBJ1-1	CASSPQQGTEAFF	TGTGCCAGCTCACCACAACAGGGAACTGAAGCTTTCTTT
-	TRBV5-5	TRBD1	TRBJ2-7	CASSKDRGQVAYEQYF	TGTGCCAGCAGCAAGGACCGGGGACAGGTAGCCTACGAGCAGTACTTC
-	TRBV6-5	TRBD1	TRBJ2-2	CASRGQTNTGELFF	TGTGCCAGCAGGGGACAGACGAACACCGGGGAGCTGTTTTTT
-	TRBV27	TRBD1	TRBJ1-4	CASTQAGGPRVNKLFF	TGTGCCAGCACTCAGGCAGGGGGTCCCAGGGTGAACAAACTGTTTTTT
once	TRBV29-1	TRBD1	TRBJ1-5	CSVQGSNQPQHF	TGCAGCGTACAGGGGAGCAATCAGCCCCAGCATTTT
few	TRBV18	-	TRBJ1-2	CASSPPGGYGYTF	TGTGCCAGCTCACCACCTGGGGGGTATGGCTACACCTTC
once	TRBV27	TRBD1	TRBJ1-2	CASSLKTTGEIGGYTF	TGTGCCAGCAGTTTAAAGACCACAGGGGAGATCGGTGGCTACACCTTC
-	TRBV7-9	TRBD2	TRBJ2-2	CASSPLAGTNTGELFF	TGTGCCAGCAGCCCCTTAGCGGGAACGAACACCGGGGAGCTGTTTTTT
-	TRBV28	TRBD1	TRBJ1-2	CASSSGGYGYTF	TGTGCCAGCAGTTCAGGGGGCTACGGCTACACCTTC